Listed here are 4 T cell receptor beta chains from one sample, sequenced in a study of response to subunit inactivated influenza vaccine (dated by TCRdb to between 2017 and 2018). Preparation of the library involved RT-PCR. The sequencer was an Illumina HiSeq 2500. TCRdb's own reprocessing of the public reads used fastp at Q25 and MiXCR and kept productive beta chains. For every CDR3 protein sequence, its rows merge into one entry that carries the most common genes and DNA. Present in this sample are about 650,000 distinct CDR3 sequences, more than 15% of which were seen just once. More than 9% of the sample is in the top ten clones. The sample was PBMCs from blood, taken 11 to 12 days after vaccination. These TCRs come from a man in his fifties who received an inactivated influenza vaccine. Donor details come from another sample of the same person, matched by shared clones.

The V gene is TRBV24-1, the J gene TRBJ2-5; D might be TRBD1 (6 bases). The CDR3 runs to 15 residues. The germline gives CDR1 KGHDR, CDR2 SFDVKD. Trimming pared 3 bases from V and 0 bases from J, leaving 10 bases between. This chain's CDR3 is CATSDPTGYQETQYF. The DNA for the CDR3 is TGTGCCACCAGTGATCCGACAGGTTACCAAGAGACCCAGTACTTC.

This clonotype was recorded many times. This chain links TRBV11-2 with TRBJ2-7; D is possibly TRBD1 (5 bases). The CDR3 loop spans 17 amino acids. Germline CDR1 is SGHAT and CDR2 is FQNNGV. V was clipped by 1 base and J by 0 bases, with 16 bases between them. CDR3 coding DNA: TGTGCCAGCAGCTTAGTTTATTATCCAGGGTCCTCCTACGAGCAGTACTTC. It codes for CASSLVYYPGSSYEQYF.

This clonotype appeared a few times. V usage is TRBV5-1 and J usage is TRBJ1-1; tentatively, D is TRBD1 (5 bases). Trimming removed 3 bases from V and 6 bases from J, with 15 bases in between. The CDR3 is 14 residues long. Germline CDR1 reads SGHRS; CDR2 reads YFSETQ. The CDR3 DNA follows: TGCGCCAGCAGCTCGGCGGGACTTTCTGCTGAAGCTTTCTTT. Its translation is CASSSAGLSAEAFF. The entire variable domain, with the rest obtained from reference TRBV5-1 and TRBJ1-1, is as follows: KAGVTQTPRYLIKTRGQQVTLSCSPISGHRSVSWYQQTPGQGLQFLFEYFSETQRNKGNFPGRFSGRQFSNSRSEMNVSTLELGDSALYLCASSSAGLSAEAFFGQGTRLTVV.

V is TRBV7-6 and J is TRBJ2-1; D possibly corresponds to TRBD1 (6 bases). Trimming removed 5 bases at V and 2 bases at J, with 16 bases between. Germline CDR1 reads SGHVS; CDR2 reads FNYEAQ. The CDR3 totals 16 residues. Here the CDR3 DNA reads TGTGCCAGCAGCCCTTCAGGGGACCCAGCCTACAATGAGCAGTTCTTC. It codes for CASSPSGDPAYNEQFF.